This T cell receptor (beta chain) appears in the sequencing data of a study of shared clonotypes between healthy human individuals. Study summary: Participating donors consisted of two women and a few men aged 18 to 49.

The V end lost 4 bases, the J end lost 5 bases, and 7 bases lay between the germline ends. The CDR3 runs to 12 residues. The germline gives CDR1 SGHAT, CDR2 FQNNGV. Sequencing used immunoSEQ multiplex PCR; TCRdb keeps in-frame clones, though not all of them. Of about 480,000 clones listed, 79% are singletons. Broader study findings: Sampling covered blood only; tissue repertoires likely differ.

As concerns this clone: Its specificity is not known.

This receptor was taken from a woman aged 40 to 49 in good health. Some clones in this sample may be carry-over from other donors' samples. The sequencing input was PBMCs. The chain joins TRBV11-2 to TRBJ2-3, with D perhaps TRBD1 (5 bases). CDR3 coding DNA: TGTGCCAGCAGCTGGGGCCGAGATACGCAGTATTTT. Protein sequence: CASSWGRDTQYF. Full variable domain (rest looked up from reference TRBV11-2 and TRBJ2-3): EAGVAQSPRYKIIEKRQSVAFWCNPISGHATLYWYQQILGQGPKLLIQFQNNGVVDDSQLPKDRFSAERLKGVDSTLKIQPAKLEDSAVYLCASSWGRDTQYFGPGTRLTVL.